These 32 T cell receptor beta chains originate from one sample sequenced in a study of T cell repertoires in cytomegalovirus infection. TCRdb fed the reads into MiXCR, producing one record per CDR3 protein. The table records a few hundred thousand distinct CDR3 sequences, just under 40% of them present only once. For these TCRs, the target antigens are not known. Here the sequenced sample was cultured PBMCs, taken from culture after CMV antigen stimulation. The receptors derive from a human donor in good health (CMV status not recorded). Some clones in this sample may be carry-over from other donors' samples.

The chain links TRBV5-1 to TRBJ1-1; no clear D gene. Trimming stripped 0 bases from V and 4 bases from J, with 10 bases between. The CDR3 runs to 14 residues. The germline V gene encodes CDR1 SGHRS and CDR2 YFSETQ. The CDR3 sequence: CASSLAVVTTEAFF. The CDR3 nucleotides are TGCGCCAGCAGCTTGGCCGTCGTGACCACTGAAGCTTTCTTT.

The genes are TRBV15 and TRBJ2-1, with TRBD1 matching over 7 bases. V gave up 8 bases and J gave up 10 bases; unmatched junction bases: 11. The CDR3 loop spans 13 amino acids. Germline lookup yields CDR1 LNHNV and CDR2 YYDKDF (reference sequence). Written as DNA, the CDR3 is TGTGCCACCGACAGGGCCTACACCAACGAGCAGTTCTTC. Translating it yields CATDRAYTNEQFF.

This chain joins TRBV5-4 and TRBJ2-6, with D perhaps TRBD1 or TRBD2 (5 bases each). Germline V gene data show CDR1 as SGHNT and CDR2 as YYREEE (reference sequence). The CDR3 runs 17 residues. V was pared by 4 bases and J by 0 bases, with 14 bases between. CDR3 coding DNA: TGTGCCAGCAGCCCCCCTCCGGGACCCTCTGGGGCCAACGTCCTGACTTTC. Translation: CASSPPPGPSGANVLTF.

This clonotype was detected a few times. The CDR3 DNA is TGTGCCAGCAGCCCCTGGGACAGATTTAATCAGCCCCAGCATTTT. Translated: CASSPWDRFNQPQHF. The rearrangement links TRBV7-8 to TRBJ1-5, with 7 positions matching TRBD1. With 5 bases clipped from V and 4 bases from J, the junction kept 8 bases outside the gene matches. Germline V gives CDR1 SGHVS, CDR2 FQNEAQ. This CDR3 spans 15 amino acids.

This clonotype has only a few counts. The V call is TRBV11-2, the J call TRBJ2-1; TRBD2 matches 8 bases. This CDR3 is built from 15 residues. Trimming at V came to 2 bases and at J to 4 bases, leaving 4 bases not matched to a gene. Per the germline V gene, CDR1 is SGHAT and CDR2 is FQNNGV. The CDR3 DNA sequence: TGTGCCAGCAGCTTAATAATAGCGGGGTACAATGAGCAGTTCTTC. It specifies CASSLIIAGYNEQFF.

The chain joins TRBV7-6 to TRBJ2-7; 8 bases are shared with TRBD2. The ends lost 4 bases at V and 12 bases at J; junction bases unmatched: 20. Per germline, CDR1 SGHVS and CDR2 FNYEAQ. CDR3 size: 16 residues. CDR3 nucleotides: TGTGCCAGCAGCTCGGGGGGGAGGGGGATTCCCTCAATTCGGTACTTC. Protein sequence: CASSSGGRGIPSIRYF.

This clonotype was seen only a few times. The CDR3 bases are TGCAGCGTTGGGAGCGGGACAGGTCTGGGTTTTCCCTCTACCAATGAGCAGTTCTTC. Its protein is CSVGSGTGLGFPSTNEQFF. The chain combines TRBV29-1 with TRBJ2-1, with D possibly matching TRBD1 (8 bases). The CDR3 spans 19 residues. Germline-derived CDR1 and CDR2 are SQVTM and ANQGSEA. The V gene lost 4 bases and the J gene lost 6 bases, with 31 bases spanning the gap.

The gene calls are TRBV27 and TRBJ1-4, with D possibly matching TRBD1 (5 bases). Trimming cost V 6 bases and J 1 base, with 15 bases left between them. The CDR3 consists of 16 residues. CDR1 and CDR2 from the germline V gene are MNHEY and SMNVEV (reference sequence). The CDR3 DNA reads TGTGCCAGCAGGGGGGGGTCCGAAGAAACTAATGAAAAACTGTTTTTT. Translating gives CASRGGSEETNEKLFF.

V and J are TRBV7-8 and TRBJ2-7, with TRBD1 as a possible D gene (6 bases). The CDR3 contains 13 residues. V shed 5 bases and J shed 3 bases, with 11 bases lying between them. Germline V gene data show CDR1 as SGHVS and CDR2 as FQNEAQ. The CDR3: CASSGQGNYEQYF. The CDR3, as DNA: TGTGCCAGCAGCGGTCAGGGGAACTACGAGCAGTACTTC.

The chain carries TRBV5-1 and TRBJ1-3; 8 bases match TRBD1. Germline CDR1 and CDR2: SGHRS and YFSETQ. V shed 3 bases and J 1 base; nucleotides not matched to a gene: 9. The CDR3 loop spans 17 amino acids. CDR3 protein: CASSSYDRGGSGNTIYF. CDR3 bases: TGCGCCAGCAGCTCGTACGACAGGGGAGGGTCTGGAAACACCATATATTTT.

The rearrangement joins TRBV6-5 to TRBJ2-1; tentative D call: TRBD2 (5 bases). The germline gives CDR1 MNHEY, CDR2 SVGAGI. The CDR3 is made up of 15 amino acids. V lost 0 bases to trimming and J lost 3 bases, with 9 bases between them. As DNA, the CDR3 is TGTGCCAGCAGTTACTCGACTACTAACTACAATGAGCAGTTCTTC. Translated, it gives CASSYSTTNYNEQFF.

The sample holds a few counts of this clonotype. The chain combines TRBV7-2 with TRBJ2-7; 8 bases line up with TRBD1. From germline, CDR1 is SGHTA and CDR2 FQGNSA. The length of the CDR3 is 15 residues. The trim removed 1 base at V and 5 bases at J, leaving 7 bases unmatched. CDR3 nucleotide sequence: TGTGCCAGCAGCTTAGGGCGGACAGGGAATGACGAGCAGTACTTC. Residues: CASSLGRTGNDEQYF.

This chain links TRBV7-6 with TRBJ2-1, with TRBD2 matching over 13 bases. Trimming removed 1 base from V and 6 bases from J; junction bases left unmatched: 3. CDR3 length: 16 amino acids. Germline assignment: CDR1 SGHVS and CDR2 FNYEAQ. The CDR3 spells CASSLEGTSGANEQFF. CDR3 nucleotide sequence: TGTGCCAGCAGCTTAGAGGGGACTAGCGGGGCCAATGAGCAGTTCTTC.

The V gene is TRBV19, the J gene TRBJ2-3; possible D gene TRBD1, 6 bases. Germline CDR1 and CDR2: LNHDA and SQIVND (reference sequence). Trimming took 0 bases from V and 1 from J, leaving 11 bases between them. The CDR3 has 16 amino acids. DNA of the CDR3: TGTGCCAGTAGTATAGATTGGAGACAGGGCACAGATACGCAGTATTTT. It codes for CASSIDWRQGTDTQYF.

This sequence joins TRBV12-3 or TRBV12-4 and TRBJ2-7; possibly TRBD1 for D (6 bases). The CDR3 contains 14 residues. Trimming removed 5 bases at V and 7 bases at J, with 18 bases between. The CDR3 nucleotides read TGTGCCAGCAGTCAATGGGACACCGGTGGGGAGCAGTACTTC. Amino acids: CASSQWDTGGEQYF.

This clonotype has only a few counts. The V and J genes are TRBV19 and TRBJ2-1; 12 bases match TRBD2. The V gene end was trimmed by 4 bases and the J gene end by 9 bases; junction bases not matched to a gene: 1. The length of the CDR3 is 13 residues. The germline V gene encodes CDR1 LNHDA and CDR2 SQIVND (reference sequence). CDR3 sequence: CASSTGLAGEQFF. The DNA for the CDR3 is TGTGCCAGTAGTACGGGACTAGCGGGTGAGCAGTTCTTC.

V usage is TRBV7-2 and J usage is TRBJ2-2, with a weak D call TRBD1 (6 bases). The V gene lost 5 bases and the J gene lost 5 bases, with 12 bases spanning the gap. The CDR3 consists of 14 residues. In germline, CDR1 is SGHTA, CDR2 FQGNSA. The CDR3 loop reads CASSLGGETGELFF. The DNA for the CDR3 is TGTGCCAGCAGCCTTGGGGGCGAGACCGGGGAGCTGTTTTTT.

Here the CDR3 DNA reads TGTGCCAGCAGTTTCGGCAGACTACAAGAGACCCAGTACTTC. It specifies CASSFGRLQETQYF. This sequence joins TRBV12-3 or TRBV12-4 and TRBJ2-5, with D maybe TRBD2 (5 bases). Trimming took 3 bases from V and 2 from J, leaving 10 bases between them. The length of the CDR3 is 14 residues.

CDR3 coding DNA: TGTGCCAGCAGCTTAGATGGGCTGAGCTCCTACAATGAGCAGTTCTTC. Translated, it gives CASSLDGLSSYNEQFF. The V and J genes are TRBV7-8 and TRBJ2-1; no firm D call. From germline, CDR1 is SGHVS and CDR2 FQNEAQ. The length of the CDR3 is 16 residues. V was clipped by 1 base and J by 0 bases, with 10 bases between them.

The chain carries TRBV18 and TRBJ2-3; the match to TRBD1 covers 8 bases. V was clipped by 2 bases and J by 5 bases; unmatched bases: 3. The CDR3 extends over 14 amino acids. Germline lookup yields CDR1 KGHSH and CDR2 LQKENI. DNA of the CDR3: TGTGCCAGCTCACCAACAACAGGGGGAGATACGCAGTATTTT. Translated: CASSPTTGGDTQYF.

V gene TRBV6-2 or TRBV6-3 combines with J gene TRBJ2-7; TRBD1 aligns across 9 bases. The germline V gene has CDR1 MNHEY and CDR2 SVGEGT. The V segment lost 0 bases and the J segment 3 bases; nucleotides outside the gene matches: 15. CDR3 size: 19 residues. The DNA for the CDR3 is TGTGCCAGCAGTTACTCATTGGGACAGGGACCATCCCTTTACTACGAGCAGTACTTC. Its protein product is CASSYSLGQGPSLYYEQYF.

At least ten counts were recorded for this clonotype. The chain joins TRBV7-2 to TRBJ2-3; 8 nucleotides agree with TRBD2. The germline gives CDR1 SGHTA, CDR2 FQGNSA. The junction had 0 bases not matched to a gene; V was cut back by 3 bases and J by 4 bases. The CDR3 is made up of 13 amino acids. CDR3 bases: TGTGCCAGCAGCTTGACTAGCGCAGATACGCAGTATTTT. Translated, it gives CASSLTSADTQYF.

The V and J genes are TRBV11-2 and TRBJ2-1; 11 bases are a match to TRBD2. This CDR3 has 16 amino acids. V trimming: 4 bases; J trimming: 3 bases; junction bases outside the gene matches: 5. The germline CDR1 and CDR2 sequences are SGHAT and FQNNGV. The CDR3 DNA sequence: TGTGCCAGCAGCTCGGGACTAGCGGACCTCTACAATGAGCAGTTCTTC. This translates into CASSSGLADLYNEQFF.

V usage is TRBV5-6 and J usage is TRBJ2-7; tentative D call: TRBD2 (5 bases). Trimming took off 0 bases at V and 4 bases at J, with 11 bases between the two ends. The V gene's germline CDR1 is SGHDT and CDR2 YYEEEE. This CDR3 comprises 14 residues. CDR3 protein: CASSLVQEAYEQYF. As DNA, the CDR3 is TGTGCCAGCAGCTTGGTCCAGGAGGCATACGAGCAGTACTTC.

V usage is TRBV20-1 and J usage is TRBJ2-4; 10 bases are shared with TRBD1. The ends lost 0 bases at V and 3 bases at J; junction bases unmatched: 20. CDR1 is DFQATT, CDR2 SNEGSKA, per germline (reference sequence). This CDR3 contains 21 residues. CDR3 residues: CSARDLRDKWGQGFVKNIQYF. Here the CDR3 DNA reads TGCAGTGCTAGAGATCTTCGGGACAAGTGGGGACAGGGGTTTGTCAAAAACATTCAGTACTTC.

This clonotype was seen a handful of times. The rearrangement joins TRBV12-3 or TRBV12-4 to TRBJ1-5, with D uncertain. Trimming left V 2 bases short and J 6 bases short, with 5 bases between. The CDR3 consists of 12 residues. DNA of the CDR3: TGTGCCAGCAGTTTACCTGGTCAGCCCCAGCATTTT. The encoded protein is CASSLPGQPQHF.

This clonotype showed up just a few times. This sequence joins TRBV7-6 and TRBJ2-1; no clear D gene. The length of the CDR3 is 13 residues. Per germline, CDR1 SGHVS and CDR2 FNYEAQ. V was trimmed by 5 bases and J by 6 bases, leaving 11 bases between them. The CDR3 sequence: CASSPALGNEQFF. CDR3 nucleotide sequence: TGTGCCAGCAGCCCAGCGTTGGGCAATGAGCAGTTCTTC. Full variable domain (missing parts from reference TRBV7-6 and TRBJ2-1): GAGVSQSPRYKVTKRGQDVALRCDPISGHVSLYWYRQALGQGPEFLTYFNYEAQQDKSGLPNDRFSAERPEGSISTLTIQRTEQRDSAMYRCASSPALGNEQFFGPGTRLTVL.

Ten or more counts support this clonotype. The chain employs TRBV7-2 and TRBJ2-1; TRBD2 is a possible D gene (6 bases). This CDR3 comprises 14 residues. CDR1 and CDR2 (germline): SGHTA, FQGNSA. Trimming removed 5 bases from V and 7 bases from J, with 15 bases in between. CDR3: CASSTRRGGNEQFF. The CDR3, as DNA: TGTGCCAGCAGCACCCGTCGGGGAGGTAATGAGCAGTTCTTC.

The chain has TRBV25-1 and TRBJ1-1; D uncertain. V shed 2 bases and J shed 5 bases, with 18 bases lying between them. CDR3 size: 16 residues. The germline gives CDR1 MGHDK, CDR2 SYGVNS. CDR3 region: CASSEEEKGSGTEAFF. CDR3 DNA sequence: TGTGCCAGCAGTGAAGAAGAGAAAGGGTCTGGGACTGAAGCTTTCTTT.

This rearrangement joins TRBV5-4 to TRBJ2-1, with a possible D match to TRBD2 (5 bases). Germline lookup yields CDR1 SGHNT and CDR2 YYREEE (reference sequence). The CDR3 spans 14 residues. The germline V and J ends were trimmed by 4 bases and 5 bases, with 13 bases remaining between them. The chain's CDR3 is CASSPVASNNEQFF. The CDR3 region has the DNA TGTGCCAGCAGCCCAGTAGCGAGTAACAATGAGCAGTTCTTC.

The V call is TRBV6-1, the J call TRBJ2-2, with D possibly TRBD2 on 6 matching bases. This CDR3 region has 12 residues. Trimming pared 8 bases from V and 5 bases from J, leaving 9 bases between. Germline V gene lookup returns CDR1 MNHNS and CDR2 SASEGT. CDR3 sequence (DNA): TGTGCCAGCGGAGGGGCTACCGGGGAGCTGTTTTTT. Translating gives CASGGATGELFF.

V gene TRBV7-8 combines with J gene TRBJ1-6; 8 bases are a match to TRBD1. Germline lookup yields CDR1 SGHVS and CDR2 FQNEAQ. The V and J ends lost 0 bases and 6 bases, in that order; junction bases with no gene match: 4. The CDR3 runs to 16 residues. The CDR3 sequence is CASSLAAGGTNSPLHF. Here the CDR3 DNA reads TGTGCCAGCAGCTTAGCCGCAGGGGGCACTAATTCACCCCTCCACTTT.